The entry below describes one T cell receptor (beta chain). No antigen is known for it. Single viable CD3+CD4+CD8-CD45RO+ cells were sorted as the memory CD4+ T cells. Donors' CMV status reflects serum IgG against pp150, pp28, p38, p52. Authors' processing steps: Out-of-frame sequences were removed, leaving 2 million to 2.5 million distinct TCRbeta sequences. Data came from immunoSEQ multiplex PCR; TCRdb stores just in-frame clones and leaves some out. V, J and clone size derive from that table, while D and trimming were established from the DNA sequence. Of 54,000 or so clones listed, roughly 81% are singletons. This record comes from a study of memory CD4+ T cells and cytomegalovirus serostatus. Overall study results and limits: CMV serostatus prediction reached median AUC roughly 0.95, or 0.91 with US-trained model. About 40% of the roughly 160 known CMV-associated TCRbeta sequences appeared in CD4+ memory.

The V end was cut by 0 bases, the J end by 6 bases, with 8 bases between. Germline V lookup: CDR1 SGHRS, CDR2 YFSETQ. The CDR3 is 13 residues long. The chain has TRBV5-1 and TRBJ2-3; D not resolved. The material sequenced was memory CD4+ T cells from blood. The source is an adult in good health and CMV-seronegative. As DNA, the CDR3 is TGCGCCAGCAGCTTGGGGGCCGATGATACGCAGTATTTT. Its protein product is CASSLGADDTQYF.